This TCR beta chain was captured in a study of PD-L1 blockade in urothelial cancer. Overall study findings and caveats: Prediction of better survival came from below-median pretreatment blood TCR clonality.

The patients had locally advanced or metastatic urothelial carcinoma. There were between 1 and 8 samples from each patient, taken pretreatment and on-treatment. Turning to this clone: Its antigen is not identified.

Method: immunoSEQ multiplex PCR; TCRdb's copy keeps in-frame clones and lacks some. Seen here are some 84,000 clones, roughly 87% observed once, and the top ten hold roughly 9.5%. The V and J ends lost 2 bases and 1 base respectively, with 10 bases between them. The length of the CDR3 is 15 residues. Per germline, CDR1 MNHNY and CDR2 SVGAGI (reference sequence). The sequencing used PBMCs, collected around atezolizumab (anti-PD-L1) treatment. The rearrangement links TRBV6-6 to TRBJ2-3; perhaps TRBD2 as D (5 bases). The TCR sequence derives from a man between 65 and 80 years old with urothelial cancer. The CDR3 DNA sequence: TGTGCCAGCAGTTACCCGGGAAAACGCACAGATACGCAGTATTTT. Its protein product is CASSYPGKRTDTQYF.